The 13 T cell receptor beta chains below come from one sample, sequenced in a study of cytomegalovirus exposure and HLA in healthy donors. In the PCR, 60 Vbeta and 13 Jbeta primers were used. Data came from immunoSEQ multiplex PCR; TCRdb stores just in-frame clones and leaves some out. The table gives roughly 100,000 clones; the top ten clones make up about 0.58% of it. Sequencing was carried out using PBMCs. These receptors were obtained from a man aged 45-60 years in good health and CMV-seronegative.

This chain uses TRBV11-2 with TRBJ1-1; maybe TRBD1 (5 bases). The CDR3 covers 16 residues. Trimming removed 5 bases from V and 10 bases from J, with 26 bases in between. Germline lookup yields CDR1 SGHAT and CDR2 FQNNGV. The CDR3 protein is CASSAPGTYIYGGAFF. DNA for the CDR3: TGTGCCAGCAGCGCACCCGGGACTTATATTTACGGCGGAGCTTTCTTT.

The V and J genes are TRBV4-3 and TRBJ1-2; D might be TRBD1 (5 bases). Trimming pared 4 bases from V and 6 bases from J, leaving 18 bases between. Per the germline V gene, CDR1 is LGHNA and CDR2 is YSLEER. This CDR3 has 15 residues. This chain's CDR3 is CASSRRDFPGDGYTF. For the CDR3, the DNA is TGCGCCAGCAGCCGGAGGGACTTCCCGGGGGATGGCTACACCTTC.

The chain has TRBV30 and TRBJ1-5; 7 bases fit TRBD1. The CDR3 covers 17 residues. V shed 2 bases, J shed 4 bases, and the junction held 14 bases outside the gene matches. Germline V gives CDR1 GTSNPN, CDR2 SVGIG (reference sequence). Here the CDR3 reads CAWSQSGGVVGNQPQHF. CDR3 coding DNA: TGTGCCTGGAGTCAATCAGGGGGAGTCGTGGGGAATCAGCCCCAGCATTTT.

In DNA form, the CDR3 reads TGTGCCAGCTCATCTGACAGGGGGTCTAATGAAAAACTGTTTTTT. It translates to CASSSDRGSNEKLFF. The V call is TRBV18, the J call TRBJ1-4; 9 positions match TRBD1. The V gene's germline CDR1 is KGHSH and CDR2 LQKENI. This CDR3 spans 15 amino acids. The V gene end was trimmed by 5 bases and the J gene end by 3 bases; junction bases not matched to a gene: 4.

CDR3 DNA sequence: TGTGCCAGCAGTGAATTCCATCAGGGTCATGGCTACACCTTC. As protein: CASSEFHQGHGYTF. The chain has TRBV6-4 and TRBJ1-2; maybe TRBD1 (5 bases). With 3 bases removed from V and 6 bases from J, the gap between germline ends came to 14 bases. The CDR3 is 14 residues long. Germline V CDR1 and CDR2: MRHNA, SNTAGT.

The chain links TRBV27 to TRBJ1-4; the match to TRBD1 covers 8 bases. The CDR3 is 15 residues long. CDR1 is MNHEY, CDR2 SMNVEV, per germline (reference sequence). Trimming at V came to 4 bases and at J to 6 bases, leaving 7 bases not matched to a gene. This CDR3 reads CASSSGQGWDEKLFF. The DNA for the CDR3 is TGTGCCAGCAGTTCCGGACAGGGATGGGATGAAAAACTGTTTTTT.

In regard to this clone: The germline gene is not matched at one end of the junction; a read error may be the cause. This sequence joins TRBV4-2 and TRBJ2-1; 8 bases are shared with TRBD2. Germline CDR1 and CDR2: LGHNA and YNFKEQ. The CDR3 is 17 amino acids. Here the CDR3 reads CASTQPGPGLGYNEQFF. The CDR3 DNA reads TGTGCCAGCACCCAACCCGGACCGGGACTAGGCTACAATGAGCAGTTCTTC.

Here the CDR3 reads CASSLRPSTEAFF. CDR3 coding DNA: TGTGCCAGCAGCCTGCGTCCGTCCACTGAAGCTTTCTTT. V gene TRBV6-6 combines with J gene TRBJ1-1; D is undetermined. Trimming shortened V by 6 bases and J by 4 bases, and 12 bases separated the two germline ends. The length of the CDR3 is 13 residues. Germline assignment: CDR1 MNHNY and CDR2 SVGAGI (reference sequence).

This chain links TRBV5-4 with TRBJ1-2, with 9 bases fitting TRBD1. Germline CDR1 reads SGHNT; CDR2 reads YYREEE (reference sequence). The CDR3 has 14 amino acids. V was clipped by 0 bases and J by 7 bases; unmatched bases: 4. Here the CDR3 DNA reads TGTGCCAGCAGCTTGGGACAGGGGGGGCTTGGCTACACCTTC. This codes for CASSLGQGGLGYTF. The full variable domain, rest sourced from reference TRBV5-4 and TRBJ1-2, is ETGVTQSPTHLIKTRGQQVTLRCSSQSGHNTVSWYQQALGQGPQFIFQYYREEENGRGNFPPRFSGLQFPNYSSELNVNALELDDSALYLCASSLGQGGLGYTFGSGTRLTVV.

V and J are TRBV18 and TRBJ1-1; 9 bases are shared with TRBD1. This CDR3 region has 18 residues. CDR1 and CDR2 from the germline V gene are KGHSH and LQKENI. V dropped 4 bases and J dropped 0; count of bases not matched to a gene: 12. In DNA form, the CDR3 reads TGTGCCAGCTCACGACTGGCGGGACAGGGCTTCATGAACACTGAAGCTTTCTTT. Its protein is CASSRLAGQGFMNTEAFF.

The chain recombines TRBV5-6 with TRBJ2-2, with 12 bases identical to TRBD2. The CDR3 has 17 residues. Germline trimming cut 4 bases from V and 5 bases from J; bases unmatched to any gene: 9. Per germline, CDR1 SGHDT and CDR2 YYEEEE. For the CDR3, the DNA is TGTGCCAGCAGCCCCGCTAGCGGGAGGGCCGCAACCGGGGAGCTGTTTTTT. Protein product: CASSPASGRAATGELFF.

CDR3 region: CASSLSEGNTEAFF. The CDR3, as DNA: TGTGCCAGCTCCCTCTCGGAGGGTAACACTGAAGCTTTCTTT. The genes are TRBV18 and TRBJ1-1; no firm D call. Germline V CDR1 and CDR2: KGHSH, LQKENI. The CDR3 totals 14 residues. Trimming left V 6 bases short and J 2 bases short, with 13 bases between.

J is TRBJ2-2 and V is TRBV9, with TRBD1 as a possible D gene (6 bases). The V end was cut by 5 bases, the J end by 0 bases, with 11 bases between. Germline V gives CDR1 SGDLS, CDR2 YYNGEE. The CDR3 runs to 15 residues. CDR3 coding DNA: TGTGCCAGCAGGTTTGGGACAACGAACACCGGGGAGCTGTTTTTT. As protein: CASRFGTTNTGELFF. Combining the CDR3 with reference TRBV9 and TRBJ2-2 gives the whole variable domain DSGVTQTPKHLITATGQRVTLRCSPRSGDLSVYWYQQSLDQGLQFLIQYYNGEERAKGNILERFSAQQFPDLHSELNLSSLELGDSALYFCASRFGTTNTGELFFGEGSRLTVL.